Listed below are T cell receptor beta chains from one sample, sequenced in a study of shared clonotypes between healthy human individuals. Here immunoSEQ multiplex PCR was the method, and the copy in TCRdb shows in-frame clones only, minus some. The sample records about 490,000 clones, 65% to 80% being singletons. Sequences were obtained from PBMCs. These receptors all stem from a woman aged 40 to 55 in good health. Some clones in this sample may be carry-over from other donors' samples. Both conserved end residues are part of each CDR3. A D gene is named only where the DNA matches it firmly. Size is stated for part of the rows, as once, few or many counts, or as a class when the clone is expanded.

clone size: NA
V gene: TRBV6-6
D gene: NA
J gene: TRBJ2-2
CDR3 protein: CASRVLSIGELFF
CDR3 DNA: TGTGCCAGCAGGGTTCTGTCGATCGGGGAGCTGTTTTTT

clone size: few
V gene: TRBV5-1
D gene: NA
J gene: TRBJ2-1
CDR3 protein: CASRPSTLEQFF
CDR3 DNA: TGCGCCAGCAGGCCCTCTACGTTGGAGCAGTTCTTC

clone size: NA
V gene: TRBV27
D gene: TRBD2
J gene: TRBJ2-6
CDR3 protein: CASRPTSGFTGANVLTF
CDR3 DNA: TGTGCCAGCAGACCGACTAGCGGTTTCACTGGGGCCAACGTCCTGACTTTC

clone size: NA
V gene: TRBV7-2
D gene: NA
J gene: TRBJ2-7
CDR3 protein: CASSQTGQIYEQYF
CDR3 DNA: TGTGCCAGCAGCCAAACGGGGCAGATATACGAGCAGTACTTC

clone size: NA
V gene: TRBV7-2
D gene: TRBD2
J gene: TRBJ2-1
CDR3 protein: CASRLSSGSQNEQFF
CDR3 DNA: TGTGCCAGCAGATTAAGTAGCGGGAGTCAAAATGAGCAGTTCTTC

clone size: NA
V gene: TRBV28
D gene: NA
J gene: TRBJ2-3
CDR3 protein: CASSRYTSTDTQYF
CDR3 DNA: TGTGCCAGCAGTCGCTACACTAGCACAGATACGCAGTATTTT

clone size: NA
V gene: TRBV29-1
D gene: TRBD1
J gene: TRBJ2-1
CDR3 protein: CSARQGFLWNEQFF
CDR3 DNA: TGCAGCGCCCGACAGGGGTTCTTGTGGAATGAGCAGTTCTTC

clone size: NA
V gene: TRBV9
D gene: NA
J gene: TRBJ2-3
CDR3 protein: CASSVMGSTDTQYF
CDR3 DNA: TGTGCCAGCAGCGTAATGGGGAGCACAGATACGCAGTATTTT

clone size: once
V gene: TRBV7-8
D gene: NA
J gene: TRBJ2-1
CDR3 protein: CASSPGATYNEQFF
CDR3 DNA: TGTGCCAGCAGCCCTGGAGCTACATACAATGAGCAGTTCTTC

clone size: few
V gene: TRBV6-5
D gene: NA
J gene: TRBJ1-4
CDR3 protein: CASSYSSLAVEKLFF
CDR3 DNA: TGTGCCAGCAGTTACTCATCCCTAGCGGTAGAGAAACTGTTTTTT

clone size: NA
V gene: TRBV11-3
D gene: TRBD1
J gene: TRBJ2-7
CDR3 protein: CASSLGTGGYEQYF
CDR3 DNA: TGTGCCAGCAGCTTGGGGACAGGGGGATACGAGCAGTACTTC

clone size: many
V gene: TRBV5-1
D gene: NA
J gene: TRBJ2-6
CDR3 protein: CASSLGVVDTSGANVLTF
CDR3 DNA: TGCGCCAGCAGCTTGGGCGTTGTAGATACCTCTGGGGCCAACGTCCTGACTTTC

clone size: NA
V gene: TRBV19
D gene: NA
J gene: TRBJ2-6
CDR3 protein: CASSIEALSGANVLTF
CDR3 DNA: TGTGCCAGTAGTATAGAAGCCCTCTCTGGGGCCAACGTCCTGACTTTC

clone size: few
V gene: TRBV7-9
D gene: NA
J gene: TRBJ2-2
CDR3 protein: CASSLGPRGSGTGELFF
CDR3 DNA: TGTGCCAGCAGCTTAGGTCCACGGGGGTCGGGCACCGGGGAGCTGTTTTTT

clone size: NA
V gene: TRBV5-1
D gene: NA
J gene: TRBJ1-2
CDR3 protein: CASSFLGGDGYTF
CDR3 DNA: TGCGCCAGCAGCTTTCTGGGGGGCGATGGCTACACCTTC

clone size: many
V gene: TRBV4-1
D gene: TRBD1
J gene: TRBJ2-1
CDR3 protein: CASSGHPLGQGANEQFF
CDR3 DNA: TGCGCCAGCAGCGGACACCCCCTGGGACAGGGGGCTAATGAGCAGTTCTTC

clone size: NA
V gene: TRBV27
D gene: NA
J gene: TRBJ2-7
CDR3 protein: CASSALDSPYEQYF
CDR3 DNA: TGTGCCAGCAGTGCACTAGACAGTCCCTACGAGCAGTACTTC

clone size: once
V gene: TRBV5-4
D gene: NA
J gene: TRBJ2-7
CDR3 protein: CASSLGIQGYEQYF
CDR3 DNA: TGTGCCAGCAGCTTAGGCATACAGGGCTACGAGCAGTACTTC

clone size: NA
V gene: TRBV10-3
D gene: TRBD2
J gene: TRBJ2-1
CDR3 protein: CAAGLAGVWAQFF
CDR3 DNA: TGTGCCGCAGGACTAGCGGGAGTATGGGCGCAGTTCTTC

clone size: few
V gene: TRBV5-1
D gene: NA
J gene: TRBJ2-5
CDR3 protein: CASSWDTGVSDQYF
CDR3 DNA: TGCGCCAGCAGCTGGGACACCGGCGTGAGTGACCAGTACTTC

clone size: once
V gene: TRBV6-5
D gene: TRBD2
J gene: TRBJ2-5
CDR3 protein: CASSYQLAGQETQYF
CDR3 DNA: TGTGCCAGCAGTTACCAACTAGCGGGCCAAGAGACCCAGTACTTC

clone size: NA
V gene: TRBV5-1
D gene: TRBD2
J gene: TRBJ2-3
CDR3 protein: CASSLIAGATDTQYF
CDR3 DNA: TGCGCCAGCAGCTTGATTGCGGGAGCCACAGATACGCAGTATTTT

clone size: once
V gene: TRBV19
D gene: NA
J gene: TRBJ1-2
CDR3 protein: CASSIDRDMAGYTF
CDR3 DNA: TGTGCCAGTAGTATTGACCGGGACATGGCTGGCTACACCTTC

clone size: NA
V gene: TRBV27
D gene: NA
J gene: TRBJ1-3
CDR3 protein: CASSPGRGSGNTIYF
CDR3 DNA: TGTGCCAGCAGTCCAGGCCGGGGCTCTGGAAACACCATATATTTT

clone size: NA
V gene: TRBV7-2
D gene: NA
J gene: TRBJ2-7
CDR3 protein: CASSLAQASYEQYF
CDR3 DNA: TGTGCCAGCAGCTTAGCGCAGGCTTCCTACGAGCAGTACTTC

clone size: NA
V gene: TRBV4-3
D gene: NA
J gene: TRBJ2-2
CDR3 protein: CASSQVLGVAGELFF
CDR3 DNA: TGCGCCAGCAGCCAAGTGTTAGGGGTGGCCGGGGAGCTGTTTTTT

clone size: NA
V gene: TRBV6-5
D gene: NA
J gene: TRBJ1-1
CDR3 protein: CASSYGGGNTEAFF
CDR3 DNA: TGTGCCAGCAGTTACGGGGGCGGGAACACTGAAGCTTTCTTT

clone size: NA
V gene: TRBV28
D gene: TRBD1
J gene: TRBJ2-7
CDR3 protein: CASSLGAGGSYEQYF
CDR3 DNA: TGTGCCAGCAGTTTAGGGGCAGGGGGCTCCTACGAGCAGTACTTC

clone size: NA
V gene: TRBV19
D gene: TRBD2
J gene: TRBJ2-3
CDR3 protein: CASSTPPGTSGRRRTDTQYF
CDR3 DNA: TGTGCCAGTAGTACTCCTCCCGGGACTAGCGGGAGACGTCGCACAGATACGCAGTATTTT

clone size: NA
V gene: TRBV6-1
D gene: NA
J gene: TRBJ2-2
CDR3 protein: CASIPWGTGELFF
CDR3 DNA: TGTGCCAGCATTCCGTGGGGGACCGGGGAGCTGTTTTTT

clone size: NA
V gene: TRBV4-3
D gene: NA
J gene: TRBJ1-2
CDR3 protein: CASSQDRGLSNYGYTF
CDR3 DNA: TGCGCCAGCAGCCAAGACAGGGGCCTTTCTAACTATGGCTACACCTTC

clone size: NA
V gene: TRBV28
D gene: TRBD2
J gene: TRBJ2-7
CDR3 protein: CASSPIMFGTSAHEQYF
CDR3 DNA: TGTGCCAGCAGCCCGATAATGTTCGGGACTAGCGCCCACGAGCAGTACTTC

clone size: NA
V gene: TRBV9
D gene: TRBD1
J gene: TRBJ1-1
CDR3 protein: CASSAGTGVRTEAFF
CDR3 DNA: TGTGCCAGCAGCGCGGGGACAGGGGTCCGCACTGAAGCTTTCTTT

clone size: NA
V gene: TRBV7-9
D gene: NA
J gene: TRBJ2-1
CDR3 protein: CASSPRGGGESSYNEQFF
CDR3 DNA: TGTGCCAGCAGCCCCCGGGGAGGGGGAGAGAGCTCCTACAATGAGCAGTTCTTC

clone size: few
V gene: TRBV6-4
D gene: NA
J gene: TRBJ1-2
CDR3 protein: CASSANADGAYGYTF
CDR3 DNA: TGTGCCAGCAGTGCCAACGCGGATGGGGCCTATGGCTACACCTTC

clone size: few
V gene: TRBV6-1
D gene: TRBD1
J gene: TRBJ1-4
CDR3 protein: CASSGRTGGEKLFF
CDR3 DNA: TGTGCCAGCAGTGGTAGGACAGGGGGAGAAAAACTGTTTTTT

clone size: few
V gene: TRBV7-6
D gene: NA
J gene: TRBJ2-3
CDR3 protein: CASSSYRSDTQYF
CDR3 DNA: TGTGCCAGCAGCTCATACAGGTCAGATACGCAGTATTTT

clone size: once
V gene: TRBV5-8
D gene: NA
J gene: TRBJ1-2
CDR3 protein: CASSLSDTNYGYTF
CDR3 DNA: TGTGCCAGCAGCTTGTCGGATACTAACTATGGCTACACCTTC

clone size: NA
V gene: TRBV28
D gene: NA
J gene: TRBJ2-1
CDR3 protein: CASSLYVSGPQGNEQFF
CDR3 DNA: TGTGCCAGCAGTTTATATGTTAGCGGGCCCCAGGGGAATGAGCAGTTCTTC

clone size: NA
V gene: TRBV30
D gene: NA
J gene: TRBJ1-4
CDR3 protein: CAWKRAANEKLFF
CDR3 DNA: TGTGCCTGGAAAAGGGCGGCTAATGAAAAACTGTTTTTT

clone size: NA
V gene: TRBV18
D gene: NA
J gene: TRBJ2-2
CDR3 protein: CASSPTLGSYTGELFF
CDR3 DNA: TGTGCCAGCTCACCGACGTTAGGGTCTTATACCGGGGAGCTGTTTTTT

clone size: NA
V gene: TRBV28
D gene: NA
J gene: TRBJ1-6
CDR3 protein: CASSLYVASSYNSPLHF
CDR3 DNA: TGTGCCAGCAGTTTGTACGTGGCCAGCTCCTATAATTCACCCCTCCACTTT

clone size: NA
V gene: TRBV2
D gene: TRBD1
J gene: TRBJ2-2
CDR3 protein: CASSILQGTGELFF
CDR3 DNA: TGTGCCAGCAGCATCCTACAGGGGACCGGGGAGCTGTTTTTT

clone size: NA
V gene: TRBV30
D gene: NA
J gene: TRBJ1-3
CDR3 protein: CAWKMDSANTIYF
CDR3 DNA: TGTGCCTGGAAAATGGACAGTGCCAACACCATATATTTT

clone size: NA
V gene: TRBV10-3
D gene: TRBD2
J gene: TRBJ2-2
CDR3 protein: CAISESMSRGLARKGANTGELFF
CDR3 DNA: TGTGCCATCAGTGAGTCAATGTCTCGGGGACTAGCCAGGAAAGGGGCGAACACCGGGGAGCTGTTTTTT

clone size: NA
V gene: TRBV11-2
D gene: NA
J gene: TRBJ2-7
CDR3 protein: CASRLPGRVRDEQYF
CDR3 DNA: TGTGCCAGCAGACTTCCGGGACGCGTTCGGGACGAGCAGTACTTC